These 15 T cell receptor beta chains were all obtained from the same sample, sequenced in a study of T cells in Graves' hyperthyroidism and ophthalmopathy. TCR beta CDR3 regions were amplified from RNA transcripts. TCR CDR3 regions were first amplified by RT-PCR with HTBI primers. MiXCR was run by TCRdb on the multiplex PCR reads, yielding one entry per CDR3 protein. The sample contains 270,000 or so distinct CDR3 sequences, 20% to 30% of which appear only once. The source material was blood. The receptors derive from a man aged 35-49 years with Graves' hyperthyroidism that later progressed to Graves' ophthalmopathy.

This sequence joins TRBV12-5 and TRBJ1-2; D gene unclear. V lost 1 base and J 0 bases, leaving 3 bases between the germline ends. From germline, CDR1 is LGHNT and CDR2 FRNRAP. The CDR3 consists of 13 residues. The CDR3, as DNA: TGTGCTAGTGGTTTGGAGGCTAACTATGGCTACACCTTC. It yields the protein CASGLEANYGYTF.

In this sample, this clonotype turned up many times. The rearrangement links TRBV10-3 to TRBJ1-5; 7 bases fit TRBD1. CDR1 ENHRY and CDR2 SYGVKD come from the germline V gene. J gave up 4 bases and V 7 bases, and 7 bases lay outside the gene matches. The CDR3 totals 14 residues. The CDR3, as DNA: TGTGCCATCAAGGGGGCGGGGGAAAATCAGCCCCAGCATTTT. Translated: CAIKGAGENQPQHF.

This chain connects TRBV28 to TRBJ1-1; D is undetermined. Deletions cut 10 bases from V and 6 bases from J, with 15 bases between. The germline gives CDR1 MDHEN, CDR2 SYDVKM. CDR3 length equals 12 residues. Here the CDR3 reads CATTSGGPEAFF. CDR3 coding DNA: TGTGCCACTACCTCTGGAGGACCTGAAGCTTTCTTT.

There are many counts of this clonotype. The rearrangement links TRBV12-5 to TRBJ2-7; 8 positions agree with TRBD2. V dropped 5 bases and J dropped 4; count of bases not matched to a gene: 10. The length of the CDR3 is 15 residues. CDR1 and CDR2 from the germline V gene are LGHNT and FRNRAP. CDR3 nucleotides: TGTGCTAGTGGTCCCAGTCCTGCGGGAGGATACGAGCAGTACTTC. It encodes CASGPSPAGGYEQYF. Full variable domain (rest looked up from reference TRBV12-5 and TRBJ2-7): DARVTQTPRHKVTEMGQEVTMRCQPILGHNTVFWYRQTMMQGLELLAYFRNRAPLDDSGMPKDRFSAEMPDATLATLKIQPSEPRDSAVYFCASGPSPAGGYEQYFGPGTRLTVT.

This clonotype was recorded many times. CDR3 in amino acids: CASSQVSGGRGTEAFF. The CDR3 DNA reads TGTGCCAGCAGCCAAGTCTCAGGGGGACGGGGCACTGAAGCTTTCTTT. The chain recombines TRBV4-2 with TRBJ1-1; TRBD1 matches 7 bases. CDR1 is LGHNA and CDR2 is YNFKEQ in the germline V gene. The trim removed 1 base at V and 4 bases at J, leaving 9 bases unmatched. This CDR3 has 16 residues.

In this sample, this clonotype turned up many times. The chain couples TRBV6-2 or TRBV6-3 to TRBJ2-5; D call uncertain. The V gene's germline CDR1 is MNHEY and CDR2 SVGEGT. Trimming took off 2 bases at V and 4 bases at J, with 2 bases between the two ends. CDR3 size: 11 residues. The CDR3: CASSYGETQYF. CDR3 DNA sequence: TGTGCCAGCAGTTACGGAGAGACCCAGTACTTC.

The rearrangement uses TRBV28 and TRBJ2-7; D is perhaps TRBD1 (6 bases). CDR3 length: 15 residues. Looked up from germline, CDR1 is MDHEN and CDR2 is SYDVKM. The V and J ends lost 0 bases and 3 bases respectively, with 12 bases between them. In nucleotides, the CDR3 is TGTGCCAGCAGTTTATGGGACAGTACCCACTACGAGCAGTACTTC. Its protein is CASSLWDSTHYEQYF.

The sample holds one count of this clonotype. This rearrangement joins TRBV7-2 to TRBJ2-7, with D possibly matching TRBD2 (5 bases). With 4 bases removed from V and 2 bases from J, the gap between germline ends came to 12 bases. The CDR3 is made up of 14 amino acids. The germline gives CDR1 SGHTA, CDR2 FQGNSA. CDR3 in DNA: TGTGCCAGCAGCTACGGGGAAACAACCTACGAGCAGTACTTC. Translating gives CASSYGETTYEQYF.

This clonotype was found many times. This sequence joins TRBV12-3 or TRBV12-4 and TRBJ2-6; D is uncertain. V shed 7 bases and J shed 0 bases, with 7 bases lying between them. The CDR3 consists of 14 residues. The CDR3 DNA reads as TGTGCCAGCACTATCGGCTCTGGGGCCAACGTCCTGACTTTC. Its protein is CASTIGSGANVLTF.

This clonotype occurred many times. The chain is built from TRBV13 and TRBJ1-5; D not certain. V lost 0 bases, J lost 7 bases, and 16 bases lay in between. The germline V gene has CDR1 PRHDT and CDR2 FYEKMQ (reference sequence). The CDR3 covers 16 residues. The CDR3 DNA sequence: TGTGCCAGCAGCTTAGGTCGGGGATCGTCGAGACAGCCCCAGCATTTT. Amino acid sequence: CASSLGRGSSRQPQHF. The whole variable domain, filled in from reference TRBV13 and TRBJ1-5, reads AAGVIQSPRHLIKEKRETATLKCYPIPRHDTVYWYQQGPGQDPQFLISFYEKMQSDKGSIPDRFSAQQFSDYHSELNMSSLELGDSALYFCASSLGRGSSRQPQHFGDGTRLSIL.

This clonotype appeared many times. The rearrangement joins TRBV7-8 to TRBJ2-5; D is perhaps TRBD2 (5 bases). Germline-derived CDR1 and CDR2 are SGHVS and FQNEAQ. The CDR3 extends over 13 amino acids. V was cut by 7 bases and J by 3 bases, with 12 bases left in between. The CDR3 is CASTVGREETQYF. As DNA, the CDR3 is TGTGCCAGCACTGTAGGGCGGGAAGAGACCCAGTACTTC.

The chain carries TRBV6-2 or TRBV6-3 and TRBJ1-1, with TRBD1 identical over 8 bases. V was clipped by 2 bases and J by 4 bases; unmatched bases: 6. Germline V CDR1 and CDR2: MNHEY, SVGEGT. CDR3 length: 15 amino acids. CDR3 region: CASSYGTGRSTEAFF. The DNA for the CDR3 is TGTGCCAGCAGTTACGGGACAGGTAGGAGCACTGAAGCTTTCTTT.

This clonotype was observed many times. This CDR3 reads CASTRTEVNYGYTF. As DNA, the CDR3 is TGTGCCAGCACCCGGACAGAGGTTAACTATGGCTACACCTTC. The chain carries TRBV5-8 and TRBJ1-2, with D possibly matching TRBD1 (6 bases). CDR1 is SGHTS and CDR2 is YDEGEE in the germline V gene. V lost 6 bases, J lost 1 base, and 13 bases lay in between. The CDR3 covers 14 residues.

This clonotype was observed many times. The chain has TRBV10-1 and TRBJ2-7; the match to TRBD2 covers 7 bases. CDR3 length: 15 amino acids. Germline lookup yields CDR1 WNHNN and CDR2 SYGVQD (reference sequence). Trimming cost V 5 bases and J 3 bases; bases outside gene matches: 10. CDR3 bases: TGCGCCAGCAGTCCGGGGGGAACGAAATTCTACGAGCAGTACTTC. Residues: CASSPGGTKFYEQYF.

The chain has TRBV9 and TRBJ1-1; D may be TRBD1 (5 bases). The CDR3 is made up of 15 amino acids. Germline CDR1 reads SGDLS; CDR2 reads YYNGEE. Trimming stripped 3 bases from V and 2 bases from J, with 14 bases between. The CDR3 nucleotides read TGTGCCAGCAGCGAATCCGGGACTGCCAACACTGAAGCTTTCTTT. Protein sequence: CASSESGTANTEAFF.